This passage covers 14 T cell receptor beta chains from one sample sequenced in a study of T cell clusters in autoimmune cytopenias. TRB was amplified from about 250 ng of peripheral blood genomic DNA per sample. Multiplex touch-down PCR amplified TRB using TRB-A and TRB-B pools in one tube. TCRdb re-called the multiplex PCR reads and catalogs CDR3 proteins one per entry, DNA excluded. The data include more than 4,500 distinct CDR3 sequences; the top ten clones carry nearly 20%. A further study also used this sample, focusing on T cell repertoires in aging, cancer and after chemotherapy.

The sequenced material came from peripheral blood. The receptors were gathered from a human donor in good health.

CDR3: CSASVRGDIQYF. The chain carries TRBV20-1 and TRBJ2-4; TCRdb designates TRBD1, a call that cannot be tested without DNA. Per germline, CDR1 DFQATT and CDR2 SNEGSKA (reference sequence). This CDR3 has 12 amino acids.

This clonotype is medium-sized by frequency. This CDR3 is CASSLVLDEQFF. The gene calls are TRBV5-5 and TRBJ2-1. The CDR3 sequence is 12 residues long. The germline V gene has CDR1 SGHKS and CDR2 YYEKEE (reference sequence).

According to its frequency, this clonotype is medium-sized. The chain uses TRBV6-1 and TRBJ1-6; TCRdb designates TRBD1, a call that cannot be tested without DNA. The CDR3 sequence is 16 residues long. The germline V gene has CDR1 MNHNS and CDR2 SASEGT. CDR3 region: CASSQYPGQGNSPLHF.

The chain carries TRBV11-1 and TRBJ1-3; TCRdb outputs TRBD1, but without DNA this stays unchecked. Germline V CDR1 and CDR2: SGHAT, FQDESV (reference sequence). This CDR3 has 16 residues. The CDR3 loop is CASSLEPGGVGNTIYF.

By frequency, this clonotype registers medium-sized. The chain couples TRBV27 to TRBJ1-5; TCRdb's D gene call, TRBD1, goes unchecked for lack of DNA. Germline CDR1 MNHEY, CDR2 SMNVEV (reference sequence). CDR3 size: 14 residues. CDR3 region: CASSPWTGGQPQHF.

By frequency, this clonotype is medium-sized. CDR3 amino acids: CASSSVVGRGGTGELFF. V and J are TRBV5-4 and TRBJ2-2; absent DNA, TCRdb's TRBD1 call cannot be checked. The V gene's germline CDR1 is SGHNT and CDR2 YYREEE (reference sequence). The CDR3 totals 17 residues.

J is TRBJ1-4 and V is TRBV20-1; lacking DNA, the TRBD1 call made by TCRdb goes unchecked. The germline V gene has CDR1 DFQATT and CDR2 SNEGSKA (reference sequence). This CDR3 contains 16 residues. CDR3 residues: CSARGLVGQGNEKLFF.

By frequency, this clonotype is medium-sized (0.01 to 0.1%). The chain combines TRBV10-3 with TRBJ2-3; TCRdb outputs TRBD1, but without DNA this stays unchecked. From germline, CDR1 is ENHRY and CDR2 SYGVKD. The CDR3 length is 14 residues. The CDR3 sequence is CAISGGQATDTQYF.

According to its frequency, this clonotype is medium-sized. V and J are TRBV19 and TRBJ1-2; TCRdb's assignment of TRBD1 cannot be checked, as there is no DNA. Per the germline V gene, CDR1 is LNHDA and CDR2 is SQIVND (reference sequence). The CDR3 contains 16 residues. CDR3 protein: CASSSKAGTAMYGYTF.

This clonotype is classed as medium-sized (0.01 to 0.1%) by frequency. The chain has TRBV24-1 and TRBJ2-3; as DNA is missing, the TRBD1 call by TCRdb cannot be tested. Germline V gene sequence: CDR1 KGHDR, CDR2 SFDVKD. This CDR3 comprises 16 residues. CDR3 in amino acids: CATSDLRDRDPDTQYF.

This clonotype registers medium-sized by frequency. The V gene is TRBV27, the J gene TRBJ2-3. The CDR3 length is 12 residues. The germline CDR1 and CDR2 sequences are MNHEY and SMNVEV (reference sequence). The CDR3 sequence is CASRSHTDTQYF.

Its frequency marks this clonotype as medium-sized (0.01 to 0.1%). This CDR3 reads CASQNQNQPQHF. This rearrangement joins TRBV19 to TRBJ1-5. Germline CDR1 reads LNHDA; CDR2 reads SQIVND (reference sequence). The CDR3 spans 12 residues.

The J gene is TRBJ2-3, the V gene TRBV5-1; the D call from TCRdb, TRBD1, cannot be confirmed without DNA. Germline V gene data show CDR1 as SGHRS and CDR2 as YFSETQ. The CDR3 covers 15 residues. The CDR3 spells CASSSGGEPTDTQYF.

The gene calls are TRBV7-9 and TRBJ1-2; no DNA is available, so the TRBD1 call from TCRdb remains unchecked. CDR1 SEHNR and CDR2 FQNEAQ come from the germline V gene (reference sequence). This CDR3 comprises 14 residues. The CDR3: CASSLGTGGYGYTF.